These T cell receptor beta chains were read from a single sample in a study of CD8 T cells in Susac syndrome. In TCRdb, the immunoSEQ multiplex PCR reads were re-called with MiXCR into one record per CDR3 protein. The sample lists about 200,000 distinct CDR3 sequences; roughly nine tenths were seen once. Sequencing used CD8+ T cells from PBMCs. These receptors originate from a human donor with multiple sclerosis. Both conserved end residues are part of each CDR3. Fields, in order: CDR3 DNA, CDR3 protein, J gene, clone size, D gene, V gene. The D gene is left open where the match is weak. Some rows have no size entry. The others give once, few or many, or a class for an expanded clone.

CDR3nt: TGTGCCAGCAGTTCAGTCAGTTACTCCTACGAGCAGTACTTC; CDR3aa: CASSSVSYSYEQYF; j_gene: TRBJ2-7; abundance: NA; d_gene: NA; v_gene: TRBV6-5
CDR3nt: TGTGCCAGCAGTTTCGCGGGACTAGAGACCCAGTACTTC; CDR3aa: CASSFAGLETQYF; j_gene: TRBJ2-5; abundance: NA; d_gene: NA; v_gene: TRBV12-3/TRBV12-4
CDR3nt: TGTGCCAGTAGTTTCGGACAGGGAATCTCCTACGAGCAGTACTTC; CDR3aa: CASSFGQGISYEQYF; j_gene: TRBJ2-7; abundance: NA; d_gene: TRBD1; v_gene: TRBV19
CDR3nt: TGTGCCACCGGGACAGCCTATGGCTACACCTTC; CDR3aa: CATGTAYGYTF; j_gene: TRBJ1-2; abundance: NA; d_gene: TRBD1; v_gene: TRBV10-3
CDR3nt: TGTGCCAGTAGTACCCCGGGACAGGGCTCCTACAATGAGCAGTTCTTC; CDR3aa: CASSTPGQGSYNEQFF; j_gene: TRBJ2-1; abundance: NA; d_gene: TRBD1; v_gene: TRBV19
CDR3nt: TGTGCCACCAGGTCGCCCAGGGGGTCAGATACGCAGTATTTT; CDR3aa: CATRSPRGSDTQYF; j_gene: TRBJ2-3; abundance: once; d_gene: TRBD1; v_gene: TRBV24-1
CDR3nt: TGTGCCAGCAGTGAAGCACGCGGGGAGGGAAACATTCAGTACTTC; CDR3aa: CASSEARGEGNIQYF; j_gene: TRBJ2-4; abundance: NA; d_gene: TRBD2; v_gene: TRBV5-6
CDR3nt: TGTGCCAGCAGCCTGATTTATCGAGACAGCCCGAACACCGGGGAGCTGTTTTTT; CDR3aa: CASSLIYRDSPNTGELFF; j_gene: TRBJ2-2; abundance: NA; d_gene: NA; v_gene: TRBV7-9
CDR3nt: TGTGCCAGCAGAGCTAGACAGGGGAGGTACGAGCAGTACTTC; CDR3aa: CASRARQGRYEQYF; j_gene: TRBJ2-7; abundance: NA; d_gene: TRBD1; v_gene: TRBV27
CDR3nt: TGTGCCTGGAGTGAAGTAGTAGGGCCCTACGAGCAGTACTTC; CDR3aa: CAWSEVVGPYEQYF; j_gene: TRBJ2-7; abundance: few; d_gene: NA; v_gene: TRBV30
CDR3nt: TGCAGCGTTGTGGGACTAGCGGATACCATCTCCTACAATGAGCAGTTCTTC; CDR3aa: CSVVGLADTISYNEQFF; j_gene: TRBJ2-1; abundance: NA; d_gene: TRBD2; v_gene: TRBV29-1
CDR3nt: TGTGCCAGCAGGCCGGGACAGACCTCTGGAAACACCATATATTTT; CDR3aa: CASRPGQTSGNTIYF; j_gene: TRBJ1-3; abundance: NA; d_gene: TRBD1; v_gene: TRBV6-5
CDR3nt: TGCGCCAGCAGCCAAGGGACAGAAGGAGATACGCAGTATTTT; CDR3aa: CASSQGTEGDTQYF; j_gene: TRBJ2-3; abundance: NA; d_gene: NA; v_gene: TRBV4-1
CDR3nt: TGTGCCAGCAGCGTAGGACAGGCCTCACCCCTCCACTTT; CDR3aa: CASSVGQASPLHF; j_gene: TRBJ1-6; abundance: NA; d_gene: NA; v_gene: TRBV9
CDR3nt: TGCAGTGCTACTCCCGCCTGGGCATCGTACAATGAGCAGTTCTTC; CDR3aa: CSATPAWASYNEQFF; j_gene: TRBJ2-1; abundance: once; d_gene: NA; v_gene: TRBV20-1
CDR3nt: TGTGCCAGCAGCCCGGGCCTCAAGCCCTACGAGCAGTACTTC; CDR3aa: CASSPGLKPYEQYF; j_gene: TRBJ2-7; abundance: once; d_gene: NA; v_gene: TRBV5-6
CDR3nt: TGCAGCGTTGAAGGTGGGCTATTGCGGGAGACCCAGTACTTC; CDR3aa: CSVEGGLLRETQYF; j_gene: TRBJ2-5; abundance: NA; d_gene: NA; v_gene: TRBV29-1
CDR3nt: TGTGCCACCAGCAGAGAGGGGGTGAGGACAGGGGAGGAGACCCAGTACTTC; CDR3aa: CATSREGVRTGEETQYF; j_gene: TRBJ2-5; abundance: NA; d_gene: TRBD1; v_gene: TRBV15
CDR3nt: TGTGCCAGCAGCTTTCCTATACACCTGACTGGGGCCAACGTCCTGACTTTC; CDR3aa: CASSFPIHLTGANVLTF; j_gene: TRBJ2-6; abundance: NA; d_gene: NA; v_gene: TRBV11-2
CDR3nt: TGTGCCACCAGTGACACCGGGACGTACCCCTACGAGCAGTACTTC; CDR3aa: CATSDTGTYPYEQYF; j_gene: TRBJ2-7; abundance: NA; d_gene: NA; v_gene: TRBV24-1
CDR3nt: TGTGCCAGCAGCCCTTCAGGGCAAGAGACCCAGTACTTC; CDR3aa: CASSPSGQETQYF; j_gene: TRBJ2-5; abundance: NA; d_gene: NA; v_gene: TRBV7-9
CDR3nt: TGTGCCAGCAGCGAGTCCGGGCCTATCTACAATGAGCAGTTCTTC; CDR3aa: CASSESGPIYNEQFF; j_gene: TRBJ2-1; abundance: NA; d_gene: NA; v_gene: TRBV5-5
CDR3nt: TGTGCCAGCAGTTCCACTCGGGACAGGGGGAGGGAGACCCAGTACTTC; CDR3aa: CASSSTRDRGRETQYF; j_gene: TRBJ2-5; abundance: NA; d_gene: TRBD1; v_gene: TRBV12-3/TRBV12-4
CDR3nt: TGTGCCAGCAGTATCCAAGCCGGCCAGGCCCAAGAGACCCAGTACTTC; CDR3aa: CASSIQAGQAQETQYF; j_gene: TRBJ2-5; abundance: NA; d_gene: NA; v_gene: TRBV7-8
CDR3nt: TGTGCCAGCAGTTTAGCGCAGGGAGGGGGACCTGGCTACACCTTC; CDR3aa: CASSLAQGGGPGYTF; j_gene: TRBJ1-2; abundance: NA; d_gene: NA; v_gene: TRBV12-3/TRBV12-4
CDR3nt: TGTGCCAGTAGTATAATAGACAGTGGGAACAATGAGCAGTTCTTC; CDR3aa: CASSIIDSGNNEQFF; j_gene: TRBJ2-1; abundance: NA; d_gene: NA; v_gene: TRBV19
CDR3nt: TGTGCCATCAGTATGGACAGGGGCGGTTATGGCTACACCTTC; CDR3aa: CAISMDRGGYGYTF; j_gene: TRBJ1-2; abundance: once; d_gene: TRBD1; v_gene: TRBV10-3
CDR3nt: TGTGCCAGCAGCTCCTTTGGGAAGACAGGGAAAATCATGAACACTGAAGCTTTCTTT; CDR3aa: CASSSFGKTGKIMNTEAFF; j_gene: TRBJ1-1; abundance: NA; d_gene: TRBD1; v_gene: TRBV7-9
CDR3nt: TGCGCCAGCAGCCAAGATTTGGGCGGGGGGGCCTTGGAAGAGACCCAGTACTTC; CDR3aa: CASSQDLGGGALEETQYF; j_gene: TRBJ2-5; abundance: NA; d_gene: TRBD2; v_gene: TRBV4-1
CDR3nt: TGCAGCGTTGGGGGACACGGAGGCTACAATGAGCAGTTCTTC; CDR3aa: CSVGGHGGYNEQFF; j_gene: TRBJ2-1; abundance: NA; d_gene: NA; v_gene: TRBV29-1
CDR3nt: TGTGCCAGCAGCCCTATGGGGGCCAAAAACATTCAGTACTTC; CDR3aa: CASSPMGAKNIQYF; j_gene: TRBJ2-4; abundance: NA; d_gene: NA; v_gene: TRBV28
CDR3nt: TGTGCCAGCAGCCAAGATCGCGGGGGGATGCAGTATTTT; CDR3aa: CASSQDRGGMQYF; j_gene: TRBJ2-3; abundance: NA; d_gene: TRBD2; v_gene: TRBV3-1
CDR3nt: TGTGCCAGCAGGCGACAGAGCATGAACACTGAAGCTTTCTTT; CDR3aa: CASRRQSMNTEAFF; j_gene: TRBJ1-1; abundance: NA; d_gene: NA; v_gene: TRBV27
CDR3nt: TGCAGCGTTGATAACGGCGGGTGGAGCTCCTACAATGAGCAGTTCTTC; CDR3aa: CSVDNGGWSSYNEQFF; j_gene: TRBJ2-1; abundance: NA; d_gene: NA; v_gene: TRBV29-1
CDR3nt: TGTGCCAGCAGCCGCGAATCCTCCGGGACTAGTGAAGAAGAGACCCAGTACTTC; CDR3aa: CASSRESSGTSEEETQYF; j_gene: TRBJ2-5; abundance: NA; d_gene: TRBD2; v_gene: TRBV14
CDR3nt: TGTGCCAGCACCTGGGGGACAGCCCAAGAGACCCAGTACTTC; CDR3aa: CASTWGTAQETQYF; j_gene: TRBJ2-5; abundance: NA; d_gene: TRBD1; v_gene: TRBV12-3/TRBV12-4
CDR3nt: TGTGCCAGCAGTTCGTCTTCGGTTTCCTACAATGAGCAGTTCTTC; CDR3aa: CASSSSSVSYNEQFF; j_gene: TRBJ2-1; abundance: NA; d_gene: NA; v_gene: TRBV6-2/TRBV6-3
CDR3nt: TGTGCCAGCTCACCCAGCCGGGACAGTTACACCATATATTTT; CDR3aa: CASSPSRDSYTIYF; j_gene: TRBJ1-3; abundance: once; d_gene: TRBD1; v_gene: TRBV18
CDR3nt: TGTGCCAACAGCCTGACGGAGCATAACTATGGCTACACCTTC; CDR3aa: CANSLTEHNYGYTF; j_gene: TRBJ1-2; abundance: NA; d_gene: NA; v_gene: TRBV2
CDR3nt: TGTGCCAGCAGCTTCTTCGACACAGACTATGGCTACACCTTC; CDR3aa: CASSFFDTDYGYTF; j_gene: TRBJ1-2; abundance: NA; d_gene: NA; v_gene: TRBV7-2